This is a list of T cell receptor beta chains from one sample in a study of graft-versus-host responses after intestinal transplantation. Sequenced by immunoSEQ multiplex PCR; TCRdb stores in-frame clones only, minus some. Found here are about 9,500 clones, roughly 90% of them singletons; the top ten hold about 10%. This material consisted of PBMCs, taken 230 to 250 days after intestinal transplant. Receptors were obtained from a human patient who received an intestinal transplant, so some T cells may come from the graft donor. Both conserved end residues are trimmed from each CDR3.

v_gene,CDR3aa
TRBV7-3,ASSPSGLAAYEQF
TRBV7-2,ASSWGRSNTEAF
TRBV28,ASSLRGGFNEQF
TRBV18,ASSPWTSGSGARTDTQY
TRBV10-3,AISESGTGSFHTQY
TRBV28,ASSLGGTNNEQF
TRBV7-9,ASRPGTPTYEQH
TRBV4-2,ASSLRAGLNTGELF
TRBV4-1,ASSQGQVQPQH
TRBV10-3,AISELWLAGSSTDTQY
TRBV19,ASSRAGTTPNEQF
TRBV6-5,ASKGGGYTQY
TRBV18,ASSPLLAGAYNEQF
TRBV6-6,ASSYSGAFAETQY
TRBV9,ASTNEGQGTDTQY
TRBV21-1,ASSNLIEGPPAIYNQPQH
TRBV7-6,ASSLLAGVSGANVLT
TRBV13,ASSLANRDEQF
TRBV9,ASSPRTGYGLGYT